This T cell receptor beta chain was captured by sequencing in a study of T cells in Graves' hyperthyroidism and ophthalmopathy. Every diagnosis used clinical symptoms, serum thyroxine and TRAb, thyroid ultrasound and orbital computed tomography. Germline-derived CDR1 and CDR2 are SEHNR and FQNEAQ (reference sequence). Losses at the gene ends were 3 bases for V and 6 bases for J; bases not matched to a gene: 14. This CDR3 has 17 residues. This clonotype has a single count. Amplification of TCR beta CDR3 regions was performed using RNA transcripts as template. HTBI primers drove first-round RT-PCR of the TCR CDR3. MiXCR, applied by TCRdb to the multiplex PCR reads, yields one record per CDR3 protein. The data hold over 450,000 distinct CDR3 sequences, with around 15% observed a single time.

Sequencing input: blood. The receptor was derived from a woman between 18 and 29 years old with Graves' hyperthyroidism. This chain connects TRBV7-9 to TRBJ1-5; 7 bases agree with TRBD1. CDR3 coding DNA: TGTGCCAGCAGCTTCCGACAGGGAGAAGGCTCAGGTCAGCCCCAGCATTTT. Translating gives CASSFRQGEGSGQPQHF.